Each of the 19 T cell receptor beta chains below was sequenced from the same sample in a study of control samples from healthy donors and cancer patients. Method: immunoSEQ multiplex PCR; TCRdb's copy keeps in-frame clones and lacks some. This sample yields fewer than 200,000 clones, of which 80% to 95% are seen a single time; approximately 4% belongs to the top ten. Sample: blood. These receptors were obtained from a woman between 55 and 75 years old in good health.

The gene calls are TRBV19 and TRBJ1-2; 11 bases agree with TRBD1. The CDR3 runs to 16 residues. The junction had 8 bases not matched to a gene; V was cut back by 5 bases and J by 3 bases. The germline V gene has CDR1 LNHDA and CDR2 SQIVND (reference sequence). The CDR3 bases are TGTGCCAGTAGTGCAACCGGGACAGGGGGGCACTATGGCTACACCTTC. Translating it yields CASSATGTGGHYGYTF.

The J gene is TRBJ1-5, the V gene TRBV5-1; D is undetermined. This CDR3 contains 13 residues. Germline assignment: CDR1 SGHRS and CDR2 YFSETQ. With 4 bases removed from V and 6 bases from J, the gap between germline ends came to 11 bases. As DNA, the CDR3 is TGCGCCAGCAGCGTCGACCGGGCTCAGCCCCAGCATTTT. Protein product: CASSVDRAQPQHF. Using reference TRBV5-1 and TRBJ1-5 for the parts outside the CDR3, the full variable domain is KAGVTQTPRYLIKTRGQQVTLSCSPISGHRSVSWYQQTPGQGLQFLFEYFSETQRNKGNFPGRFSGRQFSNSRSEMNVSTLELGDSALYLCASSVDRAQPQHFGDGTRLSIL.

This rearrangement joins TRBV12-3 or TRBV12-4 to TRBJ1-5, with D hard to call. V shed 4 bases and J shed 4 bases, with 8 bases lying between them. This CDR3 comprises 13 residues. This chain's CDR3 is CASSSSRNQPQHF. The CDR3 DNA follows: TGTGCCAGCAGTTCATCCCGGAATCAGCCCCAGCATTTT.

This rearrangement joins TRBV19 to TRBJ1-1; D call uncertain. V was trimmed by 3 bases and J by 9 bases, leaving 11 bases between them. Germline values: CDR1 LNHDA, CDR2 SQIVND (reference sequence). The CDR3 has 12 residues. The CDR3 spells CASSMEQSQAFF. The CDR3 DNA is TGTGCCAGTAGTATGGAGCAGAGTCAAGCTTTCTTT.

This chain connects TRBV7-9 to TRBJ2-2; unclear D gene. Deletions cut 7 bases from V and 3 bases from J, with 15 bases between. In germline, CDR1 is SEHNR, CDR2 FQNEAQ (reference sequence). The CDR3 sequence is 15 residues long. The CDR3 sequence: CASINTDVDTGELFF. The CDR3 region has the DNA TGTGCCAGCATTAATACGGATGTGGACACCGGGGAGCTGTTTTTT. Combining the CDR3 with reference TRBV7-9 and TRBJ2-2 gives the whole variable domain DTGVSQNPRHKITKRGQNVTFRCDPISEHNRLYWYRQTLGQGPEFLTYFQNEAQLEKSRLLSDRFSAERPKGSFSTLEIQRTEQGDSAMYLCASINTDVDTGELFFGEGSRLTVL.

The table lists this clone with a count of one. V usage is TRBV6-4 and J usage is TRBJ1-3, with D possibly matching TRBD1 (5 bases). Germline V lookup: CDR1 MRHNA, CDR2 SNTAGT. The V gene lost 2 bases and the J gene lost 1 base, with 12 bases spanning the gap. The CDR3 is made up of 16 amino acids. The CDR3, as DNA: TGTGCCAGCAGTGACCACCGACAGACATCTGGAAACACCATATATTTT. Amino acids: CASSDHRQTSGNTIYF.

The J gene is TRBJ1-1, the V gene TRBV5-1; 9 bases are shared with TRBD1. The CDR3 covers 18 residues. V dropped 4 bases and J dropped 1; count of bases not matched to a gene: 14. In germline, CDR1 is SGHRS, CDR2 YFSETQ. This chain's CDR3 is CASSLSGQGSGKNTEAFF. The DNA for the CDR3 is TGCGCCAGCAGCCTGTCGGGACAGGGTAGTGGAAAGAACACTGAAGCTTTCTTT. Filled out from reference TRBV5-1 and TRBJ1-1, the complete variable domain reads KAGVTQTPRYLIKTRGQQVTLSCSPISGHRSVSWYQQTPGQGLQFLFEYFSETQRNKGNFPGRFSGRQFSNSRSEMNVSTLELGDSALYLCASSLSGQGSGKNTEAFFGQGTRLTVV.

The chain combines TRBV25-1 with TRBJ2-3; D is unresolved. CDR1 is MGHDK and CDR2 is SYGVNS in the germline V gene. CDR3 length: 15 amino acids. V dropped 6 bases and J dropped 2 bases, with 15 bases sitting between them. The CDR3 here is CASSPVLGNTDTQYF. The CDR3 nucleotides are TGTGCCAGCAGCCCCGTCTTAGGCAACACAGATACGCAGTATTTT.

The V gene is TRBV5-1, the J gene TRBJ2-2; D gene uncertain. Germline CDR1 and CDR2: SGHRS and YFSETQ. The CDR3 spans 15 residues. Trimming left V 3 bases short and J 7 bases short, with 16 bases between. The DNA of the CDR3 is TGCGCCAGCAGCTACTTAGGAACCCCGGTCGGGGAGCTGTTTTTT. Protein: CASSYLGTPVGELFF.

The chain has TRBV7-2 and TRBJ1-2, with D tentatively TRBD1 (5 bases). V lost 1 base, J lost 7 bases, and 16 bases lay in between. The CDR3 is 15 amino acids. Germline loops: CDR1 SGHTA, CDR2 FQGNSA. The CDR3 nucleotides read TGTGCCAGCAGCTTAGAGTACTGGGGCCGAACTGGCTACACCTTC. It encodes CASSLEYWGRTGYTF.

This chain connects TRBV14 to TRBJ2-7, with 7 nucleotides matching TRBD1. Germline-derived CDR1 and CDR2 are SGHDN and FVKESK. Trimming at V came to 3 bases and at J to 6 bases, leaving 5 bases not matched to a gene. This CDR3 comprises 13 residues. This CDR3 is CASSHPTGAEQYF. The CDR3 DNA sequence: TGTGCCAGCAGCCACCCCACAGGGGCCGAGCAGTACTTC.

The chain joins TRBV27 to TRBJ2-2; D not resolved. The V end lost 3 bases, the J end lost 1 base, and 9 bases lay between the germline ends. CDR3 length equals 15 residues. The V gene's germline CDR1 is MNHEY and CDR2 SMNVEV (reference sequence). DNA for the CDR3: TGTGCCAGCAGTTTTTGGGCGGTGAACACCGGGGAGCTGTTTTTT. Protein: CASSFWAVNTGELFF.

This chain joins TRBV18 and TRBJ1-1; 11 bases are a match to TRBD1. The CDR3 runs 16 residues. In germline, CDR1 is KGHSH, CDR2 LQKENI. With 4 bases clipped from V and 2 bases from J, the junction kept 6 bases outside the gene matches. The CDR3 reads CASSLGQGGPNTEAFF. The CDR3 DNA is TGTGCCAGCTCACTGGGACAGGGGGGGCCTAACACTGAAGCTTTCTTT. Based on the CDR3 plus reference TRBV18 and TRBJ1-1, the full variable domain is NAGVMQNPRHLVRRRGQEARLRCSPMKGHSHVYWYRQLPEEGLKFMVYLQKENIIDESGMPKERFSAEFPKEGPSILRIQQVVRGDSAAYFCASSLGQGGPNTEAFFGQGTRLTVV.

The chain links TRBV5-1 to TRBJ2-1, with TRBD2 matching over 11 bases. Trimming cost V 0 bases and J 9 bases; bases outside gene matches: 2. Germline CDR1 reads SGHRS; CDR2 reads YFSETQ. CDR3 length: 14 amino acids. This CDR3 reads CASSLGTSGGEQFF. The CDR3 DNA sequence: TGCGCCAGCAGCTTGGGAACTAGCGGGGGTGAGCAGTTCTTC.

The chain joins TRBV11-2 to TRBJ1-3; D is unresolved. The length of the CDR3 is 15 residues. V was pared by 2 bases and J by 4 bases, with 12 bases between. Germline V gives CDR1 SGHAT, CDR2 FQNNGV. The CDR3, as DNA: TGTGCCAGCAGCTTATTCGGCGAGTCGGGAAACACCATATATTTT. This encodes CASSLFGESGNTIYF.

The chain links TRBV6-5 to TRBJ1-1, with D possibly being TRBD1 (6 bases). Germline CDR1 reads MNHEY; CDR2 reads SVGAGI. V was shortened by 6 bases and J by 1 base, with 12 bases between the two germline ends. This CDR3 region has 14 residues. This chain's CDR3 is CASRAGARNTEAFF. The CDR3 DNA is TGTGCCAGCAGAGCGGGGGCGCGGAACACTGAAGCTTTCTTT.

The rearrangement links TRBV10-2 to TRBJ2-3; 9 nucleotides agree with TRBD2. Germline values: CDR1 WSHSY, CDR2 SAAADI. Trimming cost V 2 bases and J 2 bases; bases outside gene matches: 2. The CDR3 extends over 15 amino acids. CDR3 sequence (DNA): TGCGCCAGCAGTGAGACTAGCGGGTACACAGATACGCAGTATTTT. Translation gives CASSETSGYTDTQYF.

The rearrangement links TRBV19 to TRBJ1-2; 8 bases agree with TRBD1. The CDR3 has 16 residues. The germline gives CDR1 LNHDA, CDR2 SQIVND (reference sequence). Trimming removed 9 bases from V and 2 bases from J; junction bases left unmatched: 14. CDR3 DNA sequence: TGTGCCAGCAATATTTGGACAGGGCATAAGAACTATGGCTACACCTTC. Its translation: CASNIWTGHKNYGYTF.

The chain has TRBV29-1 and TRBJ1-4; the match to TRBD1 covers 10 bases. This CDR3 is built from 13 residues. The V segment lost 4 bases and the J segment 4 bases; nucleotides outside the gene matches: 0. Per the germline V gene, CDR1 is SQVTM and CDR2 is ANQGSEA. The CDR3 loop reads CSVGDRGNEKLFF. DNA for the CDR3: TGCAGCGTTGGGGACAGGGGTAATGAAAAACTGTTTTTT.